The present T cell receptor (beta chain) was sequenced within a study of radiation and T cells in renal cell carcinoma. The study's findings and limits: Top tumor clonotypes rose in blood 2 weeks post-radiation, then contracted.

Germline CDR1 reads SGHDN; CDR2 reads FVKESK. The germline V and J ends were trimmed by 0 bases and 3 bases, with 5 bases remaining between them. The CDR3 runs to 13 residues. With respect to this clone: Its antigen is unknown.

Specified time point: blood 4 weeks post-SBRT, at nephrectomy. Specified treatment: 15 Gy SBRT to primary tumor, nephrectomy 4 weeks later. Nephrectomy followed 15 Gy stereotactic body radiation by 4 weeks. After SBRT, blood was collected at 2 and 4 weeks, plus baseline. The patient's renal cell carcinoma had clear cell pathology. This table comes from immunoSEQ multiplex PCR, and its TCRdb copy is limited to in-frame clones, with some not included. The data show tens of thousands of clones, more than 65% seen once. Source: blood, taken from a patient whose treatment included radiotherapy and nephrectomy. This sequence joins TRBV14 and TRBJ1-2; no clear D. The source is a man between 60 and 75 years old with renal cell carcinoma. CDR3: CASSQERHYGYTF. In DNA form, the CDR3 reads TGTGCCAGCAGCCAAGAGAGACACTATGGCTACACCTTC.